Below are 18 T cell receptor beta chains sequenced from a single sample in a study of blood T cells in healthy people across ages. For the second PCR, which ran for about 6 to 12 cycles, a sample-barcoded 5' primer and a J-beta primer mix were used. TCRdb independently ran MiXCR on the 5' RACE reads; one entry per CDR3 protein. The repertoire holds about 640,000 distinct CDR3 sequences, roughly 43% seen once, with about 32% in the top ten. Sequencing input: blood. These receptors came from a man at least 80 years old in good health.

The genes are TRBV29-1 and TRBJ2-3; D gene unclear. Trimming left V 4 bases short and J 0 bases short, with 11 bases between. Germline CDR1 is SQVTM and CDR2 is ANQGSEA. The CDR3 consists of 14 residues. CDR3 residues: CSVGKSRSTDTQYF. The DNA for the CDR3 is TGCAGCGTTGGAAAGAGTAGAAGCACAGATACGCAGTATTTT.

The chain combines TRBV11-2 with TRBJ1-5; D perhaps matches TRBD1 (5 bases). V was shortened by 1 base and J by 8 bases, with 18 bases between the two germline ends. There are 16 residues in the CDR3. Germline-derived CDR1 and CDR2 are SGHAT and FQNNGV. The CDR3 sequence is CASSLGVGAEGKPQHF. As DNA, the CDR3 is TGTGCCAGCAGCTTAGGGGTTGGGGCGGAAGGTAAGCCCCAGCATTTT.

The rearrangement joins TRBV7-9 to TRBJ2-1, with TRBD2 identical over 8 bases. The trim removed 3 bases at V and 4 bases at J, leaving 11 bases unmatched. Looked up from germline, CDR1 is SEHNR and CDR2 is FQNEAQ (reference sequence). The CDR3 is 17 residues long. The CDR3 sequence: CASSFAPGAGGYNEQFF. CDR3 bases: TGTGCCAGCAGCTTTGCGCCAGGCGCGGGAGGTTACAATGAGCAGTTCTTC.

A few counts support this clonotype. This chain uses TRBV4-3 with TRBJ2-5; D might be TRBD1 (7 bases). Trimming removed 4 bases from V and 5 bases from J, with 20 bases in between. The CDR3 runs 16 residues. The germline V gene has CDR1 LGHNA and CDR2 YSLEER. The CDR3 nucleotides are TGCGCCAGCAGCCGTGGCACAGGGGAGGATTTGGAGACCCAGTACTTC. Residues: CASSRGTGEDLETQYF.

The rearrangement uses TRBV19 and TRBJ2-7; D might be TRBD1 or TRBD2, each matching 5 bases. Trimming shortened V by 4 bases and J by 2 bases, and 18 bases separated the two germline ends. Germline V gene lookup returns CDR1 LNHDA and CDR2 SQIVND (reference sequence). This CDR3 is 16 amino acids long. The CDR3 bases are TGTGCCAGTAGTAGCAATTTCGGGTTGGGGGCCTACGAGCAGTACTTC. Translated, it gives CASSSNFGLGAYEQYF.

For this clonotype: An end of the junction does not agree with germline; a read error may underlie this. The gene calls are TRBV2 and TRBJ1-2; D gene uncertain. This CDR3 contains 13 residues. Germline V gene lookup returns CDR1 SNHLY and CDR2 FYNNEI. The CDR3 spells CASSGEANYDYTF. The CDR3 bases are TGTGCCAGCAGTGGGGAGGCGAACTATGACTACACCTTC. The whole variable domain, filled in from reference TRBV2 and TRBJ1-2, reads EPEVTQTPSHQVTQMGQEVILRCVPISNHLYFYWYRQILGQKVEFLVSFYNNEISEKSEIFDDQFSVERPDGSNFTLKIRSTKLEDSAMYFCASSGEANYDYTFGSGTRLTVV.

DNA of the CDR3: TGTGCCAGCAGTCCCTACGGGACAGCAAAAGAGACCCAGTACTTC. Protein sequence: CASSPYGTAKETQYF. The chain combines TRBV6-6 with TRBJ2-5; 7 bases are shared with TRBD1. Germline trimming cut 5 bases from V and 3 bases from J; bases unmatched to any gene: 9. CDR3 length equals 15 residues. Germline V gene data show CDR1 as MNHNY and CDR2 as SVGAGI (reference sequence).

This clonotype was detected many times. The chain combines TRBV28 with TRBJ2-6; 8 positions match TRBD1. CDR1 is MDHEN, CDR2 SYDVKM, per germline. The CDR3 contains 18 residues. V trimming: 9 bases; J trimming: 0 bases; junction bases outside the gene matches: 13. The CDR3 region is CASKLSGTGNSGANVLTF. CDR3 coding DNA: TGTGCCAGTAAACTGTCCGGGACAGGAAACTCTGGGGCCAACGTCCTGACTTTC.

The sample holds a few counts of this clonotype. The V and J genes are TRBV29-1 and TRBJ2-7; 12 bases match TRBD1. V gave up 6 bases and J gave up 0 bases; unmatched junction bases: 3. Germline V gives CDR1 SQVTM, CDR2 ANQGSEA. CDR3 size: 14 residues. The CDR3 here is CSVKGQGASYEQYF. The CDR3 DNA reads TGCAGCGTAAAGGGACAGGGGGCCTCCTACGAGCAGTACTTC.

The sample holds a few counts of this clonotype. The chain joins TRBV28 to TRBJ2-4; 13 bases align to TRBD2. Germline trimming cut 5 bases from V and 4 bases from J; bases unmatched to any gene: 8. Germline-derived CDR1 and CDR2 are MDHEN and SYDVKM. This CDR3 comprises 17 residues. CDR3 DNA: TGTGCCAGCAGTGATACTAGCGGGGGGGGTTCTAAAAACATTCAGTACTTC. Translation gives CASSDTSGGGSKNIQYF.

V is TRBV7-9 and J is TRBJ1-1; 7 bases fit TRBD1. Germline CDR1 SEHNR, CDR2 FQNEAQ (reference sequence). The junction had 9 bases not matched to a gene; V was cut back by 5 bases and J by 0 bases. The CDR3 runs 16 residues. This chain's CDR3 is CASSNEQGRMNTEAFF. CDR3 in DNA: TGTGCCAGCAGCAACGAACAGGGGAGGATGAACACTGAAGCTTTCTTT.

This clonotype has at least ten counts. The chain recombines TRBV29-1 with TRBJ2-4; D ambiguous. This CDR3 is 12 amino acids long. Trimming removed 7 bases at V and 3 bases at J, with 10 bases between. The germline CDR1 and CDR2 sequences are SQVTM and ANQGSEA. In nucleotides, the CDR3 is TGCAGCGCCAAGTGGGGCAAAAACATTCAGTACTTC. Protein product: CSAKWGKNIQYF.

V is TRBV6-2 or TRBV6-3 and J is TRBJ2-1, with 9 nucleotides matching TRBD2. The CDR3 runs to 14 residues. V dropped 8 bases and J dropped 5; count of bases not matched to a gene: 7. The germline gives CDR1 MNHEY, CDR2 SVGEGT. The CDR3: CASQGTSRNNEQFF. CDR3 nucleotides: TGTGCCAGCCAGGGGACTAGCAGGAACAATGAGCAGTTCTTC.

This clonotype has just one count. At one end the junction does not follow the germline gene, possibly because of a read error. This rearrangement joins TRBV7-2 to TRBJ2-5; D possibly corresponds to TRBD2 (7 bases). CDR1 and CDR2 (germline): SGHTA, FQGNSA. The CDR3 runs 14 residues. This CDR3 is CASSFRGRGETQHF. CDR3 DNA sequence: TGTGCCAGCAGCTTCAGGGGCCGGGGGGAGACCCAGCACTTC. Using reference TRBV7-2 and TRBJ2-5 for the parts outside the CDR3, the full variable domain is GAGVSQSPSNKVTEKGKDVELRCDPISGHTALYWYRQSLGQGLEFLIYFQGNSAPDKSGLPSDRFSAERTGGSVSTLTIQRTQQEDSAVYLCASSFRGRGETQHFGPGTRLLVL.

The V and J genes are TRBV27 and TRBJ2-3; no clear D. The V end lost 1 base, the J end lost 4 bases, and 6 bases lay between the germline ends. CDR1 MNHEY and CDR2 SMNVEV come from the germline V gene (reference sequence). CDR3 length equals 13 residues. The CDR3 nucleotides are TGTGCCAGCAGTTTATTTATCGCAGATACGCAGTATTTT. Translation: CASSLFIADTQYF.

The chain employs TRBV6-5 and TRBJ1-2; TRBD1 agrees at 9 bases. Losses at the gene ends were 2 bases for V and 7 bases for J; bases not matched to a gene: 8. The germline V gene encodes CDR1 MNHEY and CDR2 SVGAGI. The CDR3 length is 15 residues. CDR3 DNA: TGTGCCAGCAGTTACCAAGGACAGGGGATCGGTGGCTACACCTTC. Translation: CASSYQGQGIGGYTF.

This clonotype was found a few times. This chain uses TRBV6-1 with TRBJ2-3, with D maybe TRBD2 (5 bases). The germline V gene encodes CDR1 MNHNS and CDR2 SASEGT. V was cut by 10 bases and J by 0 bases, with 14 bases left in between. The CDR3 runs 14 residues. The CDR3, as DNA: TGTGCCACCCAATCGGACTCTAGCACAGATACGCAGTATTTT. Translating it yields CATQSDSSTDTQYF.

The rearrangement joins TRBV20-1 to TRBJ2-4; TRBD2 agrees at 14 bases. Trimming at V came to 3 bases and at J to 13 bases, leaving 17 bases not matched to a gene. CDR1 and CDR2 (germline): DFQATT, SNEGSKA (reference sequence). The CDR3 is 17 residues long. The CDR3 is CSARLTSGGVQFNEQYF. DNA for the CDR3: TGCAGTGCTAGGTTGACTAGCGGGGGGGTTCAATTTAATGAGCAGTACTTC.